Listed below are T cell receptor beta chains from one sample, sequenced in a study of control samples from healthy donors and cancer patients. This table comes from immunoSEQ multiplex PCR, and its TCRdb copy is limited to in-frame clones, with some not included. This table has some 100,000 clones, 92% appearing once. Material for sequencing was blood. Receptor source: a human donor in good health. The donor label of this sample is uncertain. Both conserved end residues are part of each CDR3. A D gene is named only where the DNA matches it firmly. Some rows have no size entry. The others give once, few or many, or a class for an expanded clone.

j_gene: TRBJ1-5
abundance: -
d_gene: TRBD1
v_gene: TRBV7-2
CDR3nt: TGTGCCAGCAGCTTATCAGGGGGCGCGAGTCAGCCCCAGCATTTT
CDR3aa: CASSLSGGASQPQHF

j_gene: TRBJ2-3
abundance: -
d_gene: TRBD2
v_gene: TRBV9
CDR3nt: TGTGCCAGCACCGGGACTAGCGGGGGGTGGGGCACAGATACGCAGTATTTT
CDR3aa: CASTGTSGGWGTDTQYF

j_gene: TRBJ2-5
abundance: -
d_gene: TRBD1
v_gene: TRBV3-1/TRBV3-2
CDR3nt: TGTGCCAGCAGCCAAGCCGACAGGGAAGAGACCCAGTACTTC
CDR3aa: CASSQADREETQYF

j_gene: TRBJ1-6
abundance: few
d_gene: TRBD1
v_gene: TRBV28
CDR3nt: TGTGCCAGCAGTTTACCACCCGACCGGACAGGGGGCGGATCACCCCTCCACTTT
CDR3aa: CASSLPPDRTGGGSPLHF

j_gene: TRBJ2-5
abundance: -
d_gene: -
v_gene: TRBV6-5
CDR3nt: TGTGCCACTTCGGCGTACAGGTCCGAGACCCAGTACTTC
CDR3aa: CATSAYRSETQYF

j_gene: TRBJ2-1
abundance: -
d_gene: TRBD2
v_gene: TRBV19
CDR3nt: TGTGCCAGTAGTTCTTGGGAAGCGGGGCTTACCTACAATGAGCAGTTCTTC
CDR3aa: CASSSWEAGLTYNEQFF

j_gene: TRBJ1-5
abundance: once
d_gene: -
v_gene: TRBV11-2
CDR3nt: TGTGCCAGCAGCTTGGCAGAAGGACATAGCAATCAGCCCCAGCATTTT
CDR3aa: CASSLAEGHSNQPQHF

j_gene: TRBJ2-5
abundance: -
d_gene: -
v_gene: TRBV5-1
CDR3nt: TGCGCCAGCAGCTTGGGAGGGACCCCCCAAGAGACCCAGTACTTC
CDR3aa: CASSLGGTPQETQYF

j_gene: TRBJ1-1
abundance: -
d_gene: TRBD1
v_gene: TRBV19
CDR3nt: TGTGCCAGTAGTATCCGTCCTCCGGGACAGTACAACACTGAAGCTTTCTTT
CDR3aa: CASSIRPPGQYNTEAFF

j_gene: TRBJ2-7
abundance: -
d_gene: -
v_gene: TRBV20-1
CDR3nt: TGCAGTGCTAGTGAGGCCGCCAAGGTTTCTGGGCAGTACTTC
CDR3aa: CSASEAAKVSGQYF

j_gene: TRBJ1-1
abundance: -
d_gene: -
v_gene: TRBV6-1
CDR3nt: TGTGCCAGCAGTGAGCGACAGTTGAACACTGAAGCTTTCTTT
CDR3aa: CASSERQLNTEAFF

j_gene: TRBJ1-6
abundance: -
d_gene: TRBD1
v_gene: TRBV5-5
CDR3nt: TGTGCCAGCAGCTTGGGGACAGGGGGTTCACCCCTCCACTTT
CDR3aa: CASSLGTGGSPLHF

j_gene: TRBJ2-4
abundance: -
d_gene: TRBD1
v_gene: TRBV3-1/TRBV3-2
CDR3nt: TGTGCCAGCAGCCACAGAGGGGGCGCCAAAAACATTCAGTACTTC
CDR3aa: CASSHRGGAKNIQYF

j_gene: TRBJ2-1
abundance: -
d_gene: TRBD2
v_gene: TRBV3-1/TRBV3-2
CDR3nt: TGTGCCAGCAGCGGGACTAGCGGGGGCTATGAGCAGTTCTTC
CDR3aa: CASSGTSGGYEQFF

j_gene: TRBJ1-1
abundance: -
d_gene: -
v_gene: TRBV16
CDR3nt: TGTGCCAGCAGCCTTCAGGGCACCAAGAACACTGAAGCTTTCTTT
CDR3aa: CASSLQGTKNTEAFF

j_gene: TRBJ2-5
abundance: -
d_gene: -
v_gene: TRBV5-1
CDR3nt: TGCGCCAGCACCAACTCCTTGGAGACCCAGTACTTC
CDR3aa: CASTNSLETQYF

j_gene: TRBJ2-7
abundance: -
d_gene: TRBD2
v_gene: TRBV27
CDR3nt: TGTGCCAGCAGCCGGGGGGATACCTACGAGCAGTACTTC
CDR3aa: CASSRGDTYEQYF

j_gene: TRBJ2-7
abundance: once
d_gene: TRBD1
v_gene: TRBV5-1
CDR3nt: TGCGCCAGCAGCCCGGACGGACAGGGTAGGGAGCAGTACTTC
CDR3aa: CASSPDGQGREQYF

j_gene: TRBJ1-3
abundance: few
d_gene: TRBD1
v_gene: TRBV7-9
CDR3nt: TGTGCCAGCGACGAAACCGGGACAGCTGGAAACACCATATATTTT
CDR3aa: CASDETGTAGNTIYF

j_gene: TRBJ2-1
abundance: -
d_gene: TRBD2
v_gene: TRBV10-1
CDR3nt: TGCGCCAGCAGTCCCAGCGGGGGGGAGTACAATGAGCAGTTCTTC
CDR3aa: CASSPSGGEYNEQFF

j_gene: TRBJ1-1
abundance: once
d_gene: TRBD1
v_gene: TRBV9
CDR3nt: TGTGCCAGCAGCGTATCCCCTCTATCAGGGGGATTGGACACTGAAGCTTTCTTT
CDR3aa: CASSVSPLSGGLDTEAFF

j_gene: TRBJ2-1
abundance: -
d_gene: TRBD2
v_gene: TRBV6-6
CDR3nt: TGTGCCAGCAGAGGCGGGACTACCTACAATGAGCAGTTCTTC
CDR3aa: CASRGGTTYNEQFF

j_gene: TRBJ1-1
abundance: -
d_gene: -
v_gene: TRBV12-3/TRBV12-4
CDR3nt: TGTGCCAGCAGTTTTGGGGGCACTGAAGCTTTCTTT
CDR3aa: CASSFGGTEAFF

j_gene: TRBJ1-1
abundance: -
d_gene: -
v_gene: TRBV15
CDR3nt: TGTGCCACCAGCAGAGATTTAAGGGGAGCCGGCACTGAAGCTTTCTTT
CDR3aa: CATSRDLRGAGTEAFF

j_gene: TRBJ2-1
abundance: -
d_gene: TRBD2
v_gene: TRBV29-1
CDR3nt: TGCAGCGTTGCTCTGACCGGGACTAGCGGCTACAATGAGCAGTTCTTC
CDR3aa: CSVALTGTSGYNEQFF

j_gene: TRBJ1-2
abundance: -
d_gene: TRBD1
v_gene: TRBV9
CDR3nt: TGTGCCAGCAGCGTCCAGGGGGCAAGGGGGTATGGCTACACCTTC
CDR3aa: CASSVQGARGYGYTF

j_gene: TRBJ1-1
abundance: -
d_gene: -
v_gene: TRBV6-1
CDR3nt: TGTGCCAGCAGTGAAGGACACATGAACACTGAAGCTTTCTTT
CDR3aa: CASSEGHMNTEAFF

j_gene: TRBJ1-4
abundance: -
d_gene: -
v_gene: TRBV2
CDR3nt: TGTGCCAGCAGTGAAGCGCTTAGCGAAAAACTGTTTTTT
CDR3aa: CASSEALSEKLFF

j_gene: TRBJ2-5
abundance: -
d_gene: -
v_gene: TRBV5-1
CDR3nt: TGCGCCAGCAGCTTGGCGTCCCAAGAGACCCAGTACTTC
CDR3aa: CASSLASQETQYF

j_gene: TRBJ1-2
abundance: -
d_gene: -
v_gene: TRBV5-1
CDR3nt: TGCGCCAGCAGCTTGCAGGCCGCGTTAGGCTACACCTTC
CDR3aa: CASSLQAALGYTF

j_gene: TRBJ1-2
abundance: -
d_gene: -
v_gene: TRBV5-1
CDR3nt: TGCGCCAGCAGCGTTAATTGGGGGGCGCTTATTGGCTACACCTTC
CDR3aa: CASSVNWGALIGYTF

j_gene: TRBJ2-3
abundance: -
d_gene: TRBD2
v_gene: TRBV4-1
CDR3nt: TGCGCCAGCAGCCAAGGGGGCCTAGCGGGGACAGCGGATACGCAGTATTTT
CDR3aa: CASSQGGLAGTADTQYF

j_gene: TRBJ1-6
abundance: -
d_gene: -
v_gene: TRBV6-5
CDR3nt: TGTGCCAGCAGTTACTCGAACGGGGGGGGCTCACCCCTCCACTTT
CDR3aa: CASSYSNGGGSPLHF

j_gene: TRBJ1-6
abundance: once
d_gene: -
v_gene: TRBV11-1
CDR3nt: TGTGCCAGCCGACATTTGAGCTCCTATAATTCACCCCTCCACTTT
CDR3aa: CASRHLSSYNSPLHF

j_gene: TRBJ2-3
abundance: -
d_gene: -
v_gene: TRBV18
CDR3nt: TGTGCCAGCTCACCAGGTTTGGGGGGAGACGGGACGCAGTATTTT
CDR3aa: CASSPGLGGDGTQYF

j_gene: TRBJ2-7
abundance: -
d_gene: TRBD1
v_gene: TRBV3-1/TRBV3-2
CDR3nt: TGTGCCAGCAGCCAAGGGACAGGGGACTACGAGCAGTACTTC
CDR3aa: CASSQGTGDYEQYF

j_gene: TRBJ1-5
abundance: -
d_gene: TRBD1
v_gene: TRBV28
CDR3nt: TGTGCCAGCAGTCCCGGGACAGGGCATCAGCCCCAGCATTTT
CDR3aa: CASSPGTGHQPQHF

j_gene: TRBJ2-3
abundance: -
d_gene: -
v_gene: TRBV5-4
CDR3nt: TGTGCCAGCAGCCCCCGGAGGGGAATAAGCACAGATACGCAGTATTTT
CDR3aa: CASSPRRGISTDTQYF

j_gene: TRBJ1-2
abundance: -
d_gene: -
v_gene: TRBV10-3
CDR3nt: TGTGCCATCAGGTTAACCGGGACGCCCTATGGCTACACCTTC
CDR3aa: CAIRLTGTPYGYTF

j_gene: TRBJ1-6
abundance: once
d_gene: -
v_gene: TRBV11-2
CDR3nt: TGTGCCAGCAGCTTAGGGCAGATTAATTCACCCCTCCACTTT
CDR3aa: CASSLGQINSPLHF

j_gene: TRBJ1-5
abundance: -
d_gene: -
v_gene: TRBV7-2
CDR3nt: TGTGCCAGCAGCTCACCCCGCGGGACAAACAATCAGCCCCAGCATTTT
CDR3aa: CASSSPRGTNNQPQHF

j_gene: TRBJ2-3
abundance: -
d_gene: TRBD1
v_gene: TRBV5-4
CDR3nt: TGTGCCAGCAGCTCTGGACAGGGGGCTGGTACGCAGTATTTT
CDR3aa: CASSSGQGAGTQYF

j_gene: TRBJ2-5
abundance: few
d_gene: TRBD2
v_gene: TRBV5-6
CDR3nt: TGTGCCAGCAGCTTGGGGCGGACTAGCGGAGAGACCCAGTACTTC
CDR3aa: CASSLGRTSGETQYF

j_gene: TRBJ1-1
abundance: -
d_gene: -
v_gene: TRBV10-3
CDR3nt: TGTGCCATCAGGAACCCCACAGGGAACACTGAAGCTTTCTTT
CDR3aa: CAIRNPTGNTEAFF

j_gene: TRBJ2-7
abundance: -
d_gene: TRBD2
v_gene: TRBV29-1
CDR3nt: TGCAGCGTTGTCGTTGGGGTAGCGGGAACTTACGAGCAGTACTTC
CDR3aa: CSVVVGVAGTYEQYF

j_gene: TRBJ2-2
abundance: -
d_gene: -
v_gene: TRBV14
CDR3nt: TGTGCCAGCAGCCAGAACACCGGGGAGCTGTTTTTT
CDR3aa: CASSQNTGELFF

j_gene: TRBJ1-5
abundance: -
d_gene: -
v_gene: TRBV27
CDR3nt: TGTGCCAGCAGTTTACGGGGCGACAATGAGGCTCAGCCCCAGCATTTT
CDR3aa: CASSLRGDNEAQPQHF